Described below is a single T cell receptor (beta chain) sequence and its context. TCRdb processed the 5' RACE reads anew with MiXCR; each CDR3 protein has one entry. The sample lists hundreds of thousands of distinct CDR3 sequences, 15% to 20% occurring once. These data are taken from a study of T-cell memory formation after mild COVID-19. Study-wide background: For the most part, TCR clusters were specific to one donor.

There are 15 residues in the CDR3. Germline-derived CDR1 and CDR2 are SEHNR and FQNEAQ (reference sequence). Trimming cost V 1 base and J 3 bases, with 12 bases left between them. The sequence derives from an adult woman who had mild COVID-19 (a few samples of this study predate the infection). Cell type and time point are not known. The sequencing input was PBMCs or a T cell subset sorted from them (not recorded which). The chain carries TRBV7-9 and TRBJ1-1, with D possibly being TRBD1 (6 bases). As DNA, the CDR3 is TGTGCCAGCAGCTTAGGGAGGGGGACGGACACTGAAGCTTTCTTT. Protein: CASSLGRGTDTEAFF.